This TCR beta chain was recorded in a study of blood T cell repertoires in COVID-19 (TCRdb year 2020). Notes on the research overall: Samples covering the acute and convalescent phases of COVID-19 were provided by collaborators in the United States, Italy and Spain. The prospective study material was composed of cDNA or gDNA derived from T cells, B-cell-depleted T cells, or PBMCs. The dataset comprised deeply sampled blood TCRbeta repertoires from subjects exposed to, actively infected with, or recovered from COVID-19. A freely available public database, intended as a resource for researchers studying the immune response to SARS-CoV-2, is where the repertoires were released. Samples came from the ongoing ImmuneRACE study (first 160 participants) plus 1,254 subjects from 6 global collaborators. The sample metadata nearly always contained a de-identified subject ID, COVID-19 status, age in years and sex. Where available, HLA class I and class II types were taken from metadata supplied by the sample provider and were not determined by assay-based typing.

The study at large found these results: How much clinical and demographic metadata was included differed by source and by participant, and the metadata was provided uncurated.

TCRbeta CDR3 regions were amplified from genomic DNA using the immunoSEQ Assay, a bias-controlled multiplex PCR. Per the authors' processing: Nucleated cell counts per sample were estimated from amplification of reference gene primers within the assay. To quantify the absolute abundance of each unique TCRbeta CDR3 rearrangement, sequence reads were collapsed and filtered. For each sample, productive Simpson clonality was calculated by taking the square root of Simpson's diversity index across productive rearrangements. This is the immuneACCESS table as TCRdb keeps it, with only in-frame sequences that have V and J called. A part of the clones is gone; compared with another copy, unresolved V genes explain less than half, and the rest is unexplained. That table furnishes V, J and clone size, whereas the DNA furnished D and trimming. Within this sample are 80,000 to 100,000 clones, with around 88% of them counted one time only. Of the sample, approximately 19% falls within the top ten clones.

This clone came up many times. The target of this receptor is not known. No per-base quality is available; no much larger clone lies one base away. The same CDR3 also results from other DNA sequences found in this sample. CDR1 and CDR2 are drawn from the germline V gene (reference sequence): LGHDT, YNNKEL. The V end loses 0 bases and the J end loses 3 bases, and a stretch of 3 bases separates them. The CDR3, cysteine through phenylalanine, is 13 amino acids long. The entry retains the CDR3 DNA only, 39 bases that are in frame from base 1. Each collaborating institution followed its own protocols to collect whole blood in K2EDTA tubes. For TCRbeta analysis, collaborator samples were shipped as frozen whole blood, as isolated PBMCs, or as DNA extracted from either sample type.

This TCR was recovered from a woman of 80 years or more with acute or convalescent COVID-19. The sequence links TRBV3-1 (or the pseudogene TRBV3-2) to TRBJ1-5, with no confidently assigned D gene. Sequences were obtained from peripheral blood. The DNA sequence follows: TGTGCCAGCAGCCAAGAACTCAATCAGCCCCAGCATTTT. Translated, it reads CASSQELNQPQHF.